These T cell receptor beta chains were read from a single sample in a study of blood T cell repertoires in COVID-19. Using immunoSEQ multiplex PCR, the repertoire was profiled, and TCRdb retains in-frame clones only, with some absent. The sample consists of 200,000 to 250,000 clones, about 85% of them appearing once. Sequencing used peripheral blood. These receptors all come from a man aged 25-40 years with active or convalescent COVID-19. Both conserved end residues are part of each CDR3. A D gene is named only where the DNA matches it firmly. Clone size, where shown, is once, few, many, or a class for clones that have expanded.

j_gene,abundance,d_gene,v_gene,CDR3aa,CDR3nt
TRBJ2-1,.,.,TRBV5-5,CASSSNRLGPSPNEQFF,TGTGCCAGCAGCTCCAACCGACTAGGACCTTCACCAAATGAGCAGTTCTTC
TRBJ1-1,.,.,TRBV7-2,CASSSSQSNTEAFF,TGTGCCAGCAGCTCTTCTCAGTCGAACACTGAAGCTTTCTTT
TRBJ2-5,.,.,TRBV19,CASSSPRGGMETQYF,TGTGCCAGTAGTTCCCCCCGTGGGGGGATGGAGACCCAGTACTTC
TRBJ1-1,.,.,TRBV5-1,CASSGGTTQAFF,TGCGCCAGCAGCGGGGGGACTACTCAGGCTTTCTTT
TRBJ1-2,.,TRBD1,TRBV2,CAGQDKAYGYTF,TGTGCCGGACAGGATAAGGCCTATGGCTACACCTTC
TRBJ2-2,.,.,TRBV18,CASSPAPGELFF,TGTGCCAGCTCACCGGCACCCGGGGAGCTGTTTTTT
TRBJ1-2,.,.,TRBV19,CASMVGGHGYTF,TGTGCCAGTATGGTCGGGGGGCATGGCTACACCTTC
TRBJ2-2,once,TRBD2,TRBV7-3,CASSFPSGRAGIGELFF,TGTGCCAGCAGCTTCCCTAGCGGGAGGGCTGGGATCGGGGAGCTGTTTTTT
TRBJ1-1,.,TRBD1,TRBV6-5,CASRGTGGGTEAFF,TGTGCCAGCAGGGGTACAGGGGGCGGCACTGAAGCTTTCTTT
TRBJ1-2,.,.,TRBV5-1,CASSLAPGSDYGYTF,TGCGCCAGCAGCTTGGCTCCAGGGTCGGACTATGGCTACACCTTC
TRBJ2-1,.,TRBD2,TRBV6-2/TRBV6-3,CASSYTSGTSYNEQFF,TGTGCCAGCAGTTACACCTCCGGGACTAGCTACAATGAGCAGTTCTTC
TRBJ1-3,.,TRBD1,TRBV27,CASSQGQGALGNTIYF,TGTGCCAGCAGTCAGGGACAGGGGGCGCTTGGAAACACCATATATTTT
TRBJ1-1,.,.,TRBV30,CAWDNPTAVNTEAFF,TGTGCCTGGGACAATCCGACAGCCGTGAACACTGAAGCTTTCTTT
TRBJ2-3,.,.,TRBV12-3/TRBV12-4,CASRAGTDTQYF,TGTGCCAGCAGAGCGGGCACAGATACGCAGTATTTT
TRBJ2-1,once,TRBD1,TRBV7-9,CASSLSGQGLQFF,TGTGCCAGCAGCTTATCTGGACAGGGGCTGCAGTTCTTC
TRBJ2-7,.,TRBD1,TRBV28,CASPPPLDREGMDEQYF,TGTGCCAGCCCTCCGCCCCTAGACAGGGAAGGAATGGACGAGCAGTACTTC
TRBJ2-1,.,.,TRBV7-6,CASSSDSYTGLGYNEQFF,TGTGCCAGCAGCTCCGATTCCTATACAGGGTTGGGGTACAATGAGCAGTTCTTC
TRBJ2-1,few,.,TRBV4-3,CASSQGREYNEQFF,TGCGCCAGCAGCCAAGGTCGGGAATACAATGAGCAGTTCTTC
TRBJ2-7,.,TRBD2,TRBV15,CATTPGAGASLYYEQYF,TGTGCCACCACCCCGGGAGCGGGAGCCTCCCTTTACTACGAGCAGTACTTC
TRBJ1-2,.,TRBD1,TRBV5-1,CASSPQGRDGYTF,TGCGCCAGCAGCCCACAGGGGCGGGATGGCTACACCTTC
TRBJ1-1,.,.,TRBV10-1,CASSARQDTEAFF,TGCGCCAGCAGTGCCAGACAGGACACTGAAGCTTTCTTT
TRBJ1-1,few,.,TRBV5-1,CASSLVQENTEAFF,TGCGCCAGCAGCTTGGTACAGGAGAACACTGAAGCTTTCTTT
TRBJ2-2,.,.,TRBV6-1,CASSEVPSTGELFF,TGTGCCAGCAGTGAAGTTCCGTCCACCGGGGAGCTGTTTTTT
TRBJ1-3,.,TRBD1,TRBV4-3,CASSTRTGGNSGNTIYF,TGCGCCAGCAGCACACGGACAGGGGGAAACTCTGGAAACACCATATATTTT
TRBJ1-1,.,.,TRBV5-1,CASSFGGTEAFF,TGCGCCAGCAGCTTCGGGGGGACTGAAGCTTTCTTT